This T cell receptor beta chain was captured in a study of graft-versus-host responses after intestinal transplantation. Assay: immunoSEQ multiplex PCR; the TCRdb copy retains only in-frame clones and omits some. The data hold around 100,000 clones, with roughly 87% observed a single time. This clone was detected only a few times. Its target is unknown. CDR1 SGHRS and CDR2 YFSETQ come from the germline V gene. The CDR3 is 14 amino acids. The ends were cut back, 3 bases at V and 1 base at J, with 9 bases in the middle. Sequencing used unstimulated CD4+ T cells sorted from spleen or lymph node cells, obtained before intestinal transplant. The source is a human donor who received an intestinal transplant. The gene calls are TRBV5-1 and TRBJ2-3; a weak D match, TRBD2 (6 bases). The CDR3, as DNA: TGCGCCAGCAGCTCCCGCGGGGGCACAGATACGCAGTATTTT. It encodes CASSSRGGTDTQYF.